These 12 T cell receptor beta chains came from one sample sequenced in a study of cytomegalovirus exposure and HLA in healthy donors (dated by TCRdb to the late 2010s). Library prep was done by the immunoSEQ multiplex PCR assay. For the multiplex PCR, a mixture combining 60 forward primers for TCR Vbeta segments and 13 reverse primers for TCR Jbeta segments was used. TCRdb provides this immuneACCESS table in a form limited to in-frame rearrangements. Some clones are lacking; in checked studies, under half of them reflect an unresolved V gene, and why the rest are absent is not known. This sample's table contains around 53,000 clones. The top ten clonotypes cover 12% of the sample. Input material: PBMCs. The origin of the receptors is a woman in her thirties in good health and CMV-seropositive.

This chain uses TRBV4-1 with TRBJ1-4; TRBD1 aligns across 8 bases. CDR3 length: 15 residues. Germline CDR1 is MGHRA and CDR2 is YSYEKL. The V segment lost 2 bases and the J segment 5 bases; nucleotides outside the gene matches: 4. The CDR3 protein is CASSQRDRGNEKLFF. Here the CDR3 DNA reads TGCGCCAGCAGCCAACGCGACAGGGGCAATGAAAAACTGTTTTTT.

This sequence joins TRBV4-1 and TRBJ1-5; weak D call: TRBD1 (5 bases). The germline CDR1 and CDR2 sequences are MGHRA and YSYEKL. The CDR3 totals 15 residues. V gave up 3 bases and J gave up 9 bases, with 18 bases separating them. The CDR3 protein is CASSQVTGPTWPQHF. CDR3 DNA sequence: TGCGCCAGCAGCCAGGTAACAGGCCCCACGTGGCCCCAGCATTTT.

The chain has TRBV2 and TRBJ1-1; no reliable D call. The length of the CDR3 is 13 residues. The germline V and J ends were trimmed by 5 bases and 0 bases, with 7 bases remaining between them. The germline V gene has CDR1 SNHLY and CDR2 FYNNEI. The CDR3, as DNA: TGTGCCAGCAGTCCGGGTCTGAACACTGAAGCTTTCTTT. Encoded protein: CASSPGLNTEAFF.

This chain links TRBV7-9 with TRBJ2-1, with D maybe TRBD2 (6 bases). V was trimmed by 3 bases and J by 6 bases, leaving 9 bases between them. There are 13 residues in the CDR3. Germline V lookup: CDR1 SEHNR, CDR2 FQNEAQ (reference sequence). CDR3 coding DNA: TGTGCCAGCAGCTTGAGTAGCGGCAATGAGCAGTTCTTC. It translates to CASSLSSGNEQFF.

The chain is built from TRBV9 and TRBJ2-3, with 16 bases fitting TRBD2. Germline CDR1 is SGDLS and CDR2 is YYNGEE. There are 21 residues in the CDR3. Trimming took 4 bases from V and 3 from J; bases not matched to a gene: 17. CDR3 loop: CASSTYPEAGTSGRATDTQYF. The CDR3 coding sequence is TGTGCCAGCAGCACCTACCCAGAAGCCGGGACTAGCGGGAGGGCTACAGATACGCAGTATTTT.

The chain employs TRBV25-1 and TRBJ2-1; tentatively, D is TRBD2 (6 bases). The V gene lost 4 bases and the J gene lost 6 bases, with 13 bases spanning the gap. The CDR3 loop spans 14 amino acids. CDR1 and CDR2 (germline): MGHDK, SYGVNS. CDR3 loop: CASSGGTPVNEQFF. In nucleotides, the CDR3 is TGTGCCAGCAGTGGCGGGACGCCAGTCAATGAGCAGTTCTTC.

CDR3 amino acids: CASSPTSGGKDNEQFF. CDR3 nucleotides: TGCGCCAGCAGCCCCACGAGCGGGGGAAAGGACAATGAGCAGTTCTTC. This chain uses TRBV5-1 with TRBJ2-1; 8 bases are a match to TRBD2. The CDR3 consists of 16 residues. V lost 4 bases to trimming and J lost 5 bases; unmatched junction nucleotides: 11. Germline values: CDR1 SGHRS, CDR2 YFSETQ.

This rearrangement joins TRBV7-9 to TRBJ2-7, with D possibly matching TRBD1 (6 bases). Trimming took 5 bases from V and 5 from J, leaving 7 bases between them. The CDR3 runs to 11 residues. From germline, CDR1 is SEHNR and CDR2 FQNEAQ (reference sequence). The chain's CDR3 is CASSPGDEQYF. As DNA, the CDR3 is TGTGCCAGCAGCCCAGGGGACGAGCAGTACTTC.

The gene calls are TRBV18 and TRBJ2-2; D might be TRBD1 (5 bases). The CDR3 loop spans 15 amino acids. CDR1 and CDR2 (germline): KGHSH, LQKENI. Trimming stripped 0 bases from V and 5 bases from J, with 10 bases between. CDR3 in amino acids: CASSPPAGRTGELFF. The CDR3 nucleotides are TGTGCCAGCTCACCACCGGCAGGGCGGACCGGGGAGCTGTTTTTT.

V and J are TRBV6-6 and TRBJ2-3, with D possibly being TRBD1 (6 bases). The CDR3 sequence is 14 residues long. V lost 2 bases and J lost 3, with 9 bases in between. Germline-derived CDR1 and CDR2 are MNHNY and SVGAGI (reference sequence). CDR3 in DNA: TGTGCCAGCAGTTACCAGGGGCCGACAGATACGCAGTATTTT. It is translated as CASSYQGPTDTQYF.

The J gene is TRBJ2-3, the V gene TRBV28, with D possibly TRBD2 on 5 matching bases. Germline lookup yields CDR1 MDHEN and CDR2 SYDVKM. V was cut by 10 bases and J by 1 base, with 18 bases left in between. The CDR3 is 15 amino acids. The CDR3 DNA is TGTGCCACCACTCACGAGGGCGCGGGCACAGATACGCAGTATTTT. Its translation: CATTHEGAGTDTQYF.

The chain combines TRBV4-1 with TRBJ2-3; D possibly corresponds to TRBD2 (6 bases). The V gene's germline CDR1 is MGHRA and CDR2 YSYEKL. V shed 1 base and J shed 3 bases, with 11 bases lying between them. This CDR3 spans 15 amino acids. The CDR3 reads CASSQVGTGTDTQYF. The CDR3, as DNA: TGCGCCAGCAGCCAAGTCGGGACTGGAACAGATACGCAGTATTTT.